Shown below are 23 T cell receptor beta chains from a single sample sequenced in a study of shared clonotypes between healthy human individuals. Naive CD8 cells lacked CD45RO, underwent positive selection for CCR7 and left out terminally differentiated effector memory CD45RA+ cells. Repertoires were generated with immunoSEQ multiplex PCR, while TCRdb's copy carries only in-frame clones and drops some. Of around 2.1 million clones in the sample, 93% are singletons; the top ten hold under 2%. The sequenced sample was naive CD8+ T cells from PBMCs. The receptors stem from a man aged 18 to 29 in good health. Some clones in this sample may be carry-over from other donors' samples.

This clone was picked up one time. The CDR3 loop reads CASSLARDRPYGYTF. In DNA, the CDR3 is TGCGCCAGCAGCTTGGCCCGGGACAGACCTTATGGCTACACCTTC. J is TRBJ1-2 and V is TRBV5-1, with 7 bases lining up with TRBD1. This CDR3 comprises 15 residues. V trimming: 0 bases; J trimming: 5 bases; junction bases outside the gene matches: 7. The germline CDR1 and CDR2 sequences are SGHRS and YFSETQ.

Notes on this clone: At one end the junction does not follow the germline gene, possibly because of a read error. The chain is built from TRBV7-9 and TRBJ2-7, with D unresolved. The CDR3 totals 14 residues. CDR1 is SEHNR and CDR2 is FQNEAQ in the germline V gene (reference sequence). The CDR3 is CASSYGRSSYEQYF. The CDR3 nucleotides read TGCGCCAGCAGCTACGGTAGGAGCTCCTACGAGCAGTACTTC.

This chain uses TRBV6-1 with TRBJ2-3, with 7 bases that match TRBD2. V lost 7 bases to trimming and J lost 2 bases; unmatched junction nucleotides: 6. The length of the CDR3 is 14 residues. The germline gives CDR1 MNHNS, CDR2 SASEGT. As DNA, the CDR3 is TGTGCCAGCACCCCGGGGAGGGACACAGATACGCAGTATTTT. Its protein product is CASTPGRDTDTQYF.

The chain employs TRBV11-3 and TRBJ2-1, with D perhaps TRBD1 (5 bases). The V end was cut by 5 bases, the J end by 2 bases, with 13 bases between. This CDR3 is 15 amino acids long. CDR1 is SGHNT, CDR2 YENEEA, per germline. CDR3 in amino acids: CASSPIGRAYNEQFF. CDR3 coding DNA: TGTGCCAGCAGCCCCATTGGCAGGGCCTACAATGAGCAGTTCTTC. The whole variable domain, filled in from reference TRBV11-3 and TRBJ2-1, reads EAGVVQSPRYKIIEKKQPVAFWCNPISGHNTLYWYLQNLGQGPELLIRYENEEAVDDSQLPKDRFSAERLKGVDSTLKIQPAELGDSAVYLCASSPIGRAYNEQFFGPGTRLTVL.

The chain combines TRBV6-7 with TRBJ2-5; D could derive from TRBD1 or TRBD2 (5 bases each). Being an ORF, TRBV6-7 has a function that is uncertain. Deletions cut 6 bases from V and 4 bases from J, with 12 bases between. The CDR3 has 13 residues. CDR3 bases: TGTGCCAGCAGCAGACCGGGGCCAGAGACCCAGTACTTC. It encodes CASSRPGPETQYF.

The chain couples TRBV5-1 to TRBJ1-1; D might be TRBD1 (5 bases). The ends were cut back, 0 bases at V and 5 bases at J, with 23 bases in the middle. The CDR3 is 18 residues long. Per germline, CDR1 SGHRS and CDR2 YFSETQ. The CDR3 DNA reads TGCGCCAGCAGCTTGGCCTATCGTGCAGGGCTTACGTCAACTGAAGCTTTCTTT. Translated, it gives CASSLAYRAGLTSTEAFF.

The chain uses TRBV19 and TRBJ2-3, with D possibly being TRBD1 (6 bases). Trimming cost V 4 bases and J 1 base, with 12 bases left between them. This CDR3 spans 15 amino acids. From germline, CDR1 is LNHDA and CDR2 SQIVND (reference sequence). The CDR3, as DNA: TGTGCCAGTAGTAAGTTTGCAGGGGGCACAGATACGCAGTATTTT. This gives the protein CASSKFAGGTDTQYF.

The V gene is TRBV7-9, the J gene TRBJ2-7, with 9 bases matching TRBD2. Germline CDR1 and CDR2: SEHNR and FQNEAQ (reference sequence). The CDR3 has 16 amino acids. The V and J ends lost 5 bases and 5 bases, in that order; junction bases with no gene match: 13. The CDR3 sequence: CASSDSPSGISHEQYF. CDR3 nucleotide sequence: TGTGCCAGCAGCGACTCCCCTAGCGGGATTTCCCACGAGCAGTACTTC. Filled out from reference TRBV7-9 and TRBJ2-7, the complete variable domain reads DTGVSQNPRHKITKRGQNVTFRCDPISEHNRLYWYRQTLGQGPEFLTYFQNEAQLEKSRLLSDRFSAERPKGSFSTLEIQRTEQGDSAMYLCASSDSPSGISHEQYFGPGTRLTVT.

The CDR3 coding sequence is TGCGCCAGCACCTTCCTAGCGGGAGGGCCCTACGAGCAGTACTTC. This gives the protein CASTFLAGGPYEQYF. The chain is built from TRBV10-1 and TRBJ2-7, with 12 bases identical to TRBD2. The V gene end was trimmed by 7 bases and the J gene end by 2 bases; junction bases not matched to a gene: 6. Germline loops: CDR1 WNHNN, CDR2 SYGVQD (reference sequence). This CDR3 region has 15 residues.

The CDR3 DNA follows: TGTGCCATCAGTGAGTCGATCCGGGACCCTGTGTACAATGAGCAGTTCTTC. Encoded protein: CAISESIRDPVYNEQFF. The rearrangement joins TRBV10-3 to TRBJ2-1; D is tentatively TRBD1 or TRBD2 (5 bases each). The V gene lost 0 bases and the J gene lost 4 bases, with 16 bases spanning the gap. The CDR3 is made up of 17 amino acids. Germline CDR1 and CDR2: ENHRY and SYGVKD.

This chain links TRBV6-5 with TRBJ2-7, with 10 positions matching TRBD1. CDR3 length equals 15 residues. Trimming cost V 0 bases and J 6 bases; bases outside gene matches: 5. Germline V gene sequence: CDR1 MNHEY, CDR2 SVGAGI. The CDR3 region is CASSYSRQGAAEQYF. For the CDR3, the DNA is TGTGCCAGCAGTTACTCGCGACAGGGGGCAGCCGAGCAGTACTTC.

The genes are TRBV14 and TRBJ2-7, with D hard to call. The CDR3 has 13 residues. V was clipped by 4 bases and J by 5 bases, with 12 bases between them. From germline, CDR1 is SGHDN and CDR2 FVKESK. The CDR3 DNA reads as TGTGCCAGCAGCCCATATCGGGTCGACGAGCAGTACTTC. It specifies CASSPYRVDEQYF.

This chain joins TRBV11-3 and TRBJ2-2; D gene uncertain. The length of the CDR3 is 11 residues. V was shortened by 3 bases and J by 6 bases, with 2 bases between the two germline ends. CDR1 and CDR2 from the germline V gene are SGHNT and YENEEA. CDR3 amino acids: CASSLPGELFF. CDR3 in DNA: TGTGCCAGCAGCTTGCCCGGGGAGCTGTTTTTT.

The chain joins TRBV29-1 to TRBJ1-1; unclear D gene. The CDR3 length is 14 residues. V gave up 4 bases and J gave up 2 bases, with 14 bases separating them. Germline lookup yields CDR1 SQVTM and CDR2 ANQGSEA. CDR3 bases: TGCAGCGTTGTCCCCGGGCTGAAAAACACTGAAGCTTTCTTT. Translation gives CSVVPGLKNTEAFF.

V and J are TRBV7-9 and TRBJ2-3; D is uncertain. In germline, CDR1 is SEHNR, CDR2 FQNEAQ (reference sequence). V gave up 4 bases and J gave up 3 bases, with 14 bases separating them. The CDR3 runs 15 residues. The CDR3 is CASSSRTATTDTQYF. As DNA, the CDR3 is TGTGCCAGCAGCTCTCGGACGGCTACTACAGATACGCAGTATTTT.

The chain has TRBV6-5 and TRBJ2-7, with 7 bases fitting TRBD2. The ends lost 5 bases at V and 0 bases at J; junction bases unmatched: 7. From germline, CDR1 is MNHEY and CDR2 SVGAGI. The CDR3 extends over 15 amino acids. CDR3 bases: TGTGCCAGCAGTGGGGCGGGGGTATCCTCCTACGAGCAGTACTTC. Translating it yields CASSGAGVSSYEQYF.

The sample holds a few counts of this clone. V gene TRBV28 combines with J gene TRBJ1-5; 7 nucleotides match TRBD1. With 8 bases clipped from V and 7 bases from J, the junction kept 5 bases outside the gene matches. Germline V CDR1 and CDR2: MDHEN, SYDVKM. CDR3 length: 12 residues. Written as DNA, the CDR3 is TGTGCCAGCGTACAGGGGAAGCAGCCCCAGCATTTT. It encodes CASVQGKQPQHF.

The gene calls are TRBV5-4 and TRBJ2-3, with 14 bases fitting TRBD2. Per germline, CDR1 SGHNT and CDR2 YYREEE (reference sequence). CDR3 length: 17 amino acids. Unmatched junction bases numbered 11, after V lost 4 bases and J lost 7 bases. CDR3 DNA sequence: TGTGCCAGCAGCGAGGACCGACTAGCGGGAGGGTGGAATACGCAGTATTTT. This gives the protein CASSEDRLAGGWNTQYF.

On this clone itself: No conserved phenylalanine or tryptophan is present at the end of the CDR3, so a read error is the likely explanation. The genes are TRBV7-9 and TRBJ2-7, with 7 nucleotides matching TRBD1. This CDR3 spans 15 amino acids. Germline trimming cut 5 bases from V and 1 base from J; bases unmatched to any gene: 8. CDR1 and CDR2 from the germline V gene are SEHNR and FQNEAQ (reference sequence). The CDR3 is CASSPRQGRSYEQYS. The DNA for the CDR3 is TGTGCCAGCAGCCCCAGACAGGGTCGGTCCTACGAGCAGTACTCC.

The chain couples TRBV29-1 to TRBJ1-2, with D tentatively TRBD1 (6 bases). Germline V gene data show CDR1 as SQVTM and CDR2 as ANQGSEA. Trimming removed 3 bases from V and 4 bases from J, with 15 bases in between. This CDR3 spans 14 amino acids. In nucleotides, the CDR3 is TGCAGCGTTGATTTACAGGGTGGAAGCTATGGCTACACCTTC. Translated: CSVDLQGGSYGYTF.

In the case of this clone: Different DNA sequences within this sample yield the same CDR3. This chain uses TRBV5-1 with TRBJ1-1; D remains unclear. The CDR3 contains 13 residues. V was cut by 2 bases and J by 2 bases, with 7 bases left in between. Germline V gives CDR1 SGHRS, CDR2 YFSETQ. CDR3: CASSFPGNTEAFF. The DNA of the CDR3 is TGCGCCAGCAGCTTTCCCGGCAACACTGAAGCTTTCTTT.

The V and J genes are TRBV14 and TRBJ2-7; 7 nucleotides agree with TRBD2. With 2 bases clipped from V and 2 bases from J, the junction kept 9 bases outside the gene matches. CDR1 is SGHDN, CDR2 FVKESK, per germline. The CDR3 covers 16 residues. The CDR3 spells CASSQSVGAGAYEQYF. The CDR3 DNA reads as TGTGCCAGCAGCCAATCCGTAGGGGCGGGGGCCTACGAGCAGTACTTC.

This chain joins TRBV11-1 and TRBJ2-7, with a tentative D call TRBD1 (6 bases). The CDR3 runs to 13 residues. V was shortened by 3 bases and J by 2 bases, with 8 bases between the two germline ends. Germline V gene sequence: CDR1 SGHAT, CDR2 FQDESV (reference sequence). CDR3 sequence reads: CASSFSGAYEQYF. The CDR3 nucleotides read TGTGCCAGCAGCTTCTCAGGGGCCTACGAGCAGTACTTC.